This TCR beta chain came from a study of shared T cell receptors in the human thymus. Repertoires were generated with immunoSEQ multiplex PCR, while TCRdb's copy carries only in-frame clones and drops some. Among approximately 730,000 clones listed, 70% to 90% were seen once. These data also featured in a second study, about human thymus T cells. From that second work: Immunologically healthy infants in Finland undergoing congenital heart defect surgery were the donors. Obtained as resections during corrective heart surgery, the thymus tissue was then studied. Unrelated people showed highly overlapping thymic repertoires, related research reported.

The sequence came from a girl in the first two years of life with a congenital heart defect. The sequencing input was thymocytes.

The CDR3 nucleotides read TGTGCCAGCAGTTACTCCGGGGATGGGGCTGGAAACACCATATATTTT. Translation gives CASSYSGDGAGNTIYF. J is TRBJ1-3 and V is TRBV6-5; D is ambiguous. CDR3 size: 16 residues. The germline CDR1 and CDR2 sequences are MNHEY and SVGAGI. Trimming removed 0 bases from V and 2 bases from J, with 11 bases in between.